This entry is about one T cell receptor beta chain. Its antigen is undetermined. The source of the sample is a study of T cells in Graves' hyperthyroidism and ophthalmopathy. Notes on the study in general: Also found in blood were most expanded thyroid clonotypes above 0.001.

With 1 base removed from V and 4 bases from J, the gap between germline ends came to 16 bases. This CDR3 region has 16 residues. Germline values: CDR1 SGHTA, CDR2 FQGNSA. Researchers took RNA transcripts and amplified the TCR beta CDR3 regions from them. The HTBI primer set served for first-round RT-PCR of the TCR CDR3. TCRdb independently ran MiXCR on the multiplex PCR reads; one entry per CDR3 protein. The sample carries 450,000 to 550,000 distinct CDR3 sequences, around a quarter recorded once. The clonotype was recovered from a woman aged 25 to 39 with Graves' ophthalmopathy. The sequenced sample consisted of blood. The chain recombines TRBV7-2 with TRBJ1-1; tentative D call: TRBD1 (5 bases). The CDR3 nucleotides read TGTGCCAGCAGCTTAGGGCGGGCGTGGGGGAGCACTGAAGCTTTCTTT. This translates into CASSLGRAWGSTEAFF. The entire variable domain, with the rest obtained from reference TRBV7-2 and TRBJ1-1, is as follows: GAGVSQSPSNKVTEKGKDVELRCDPISGHTALYWYRQSLGQGLEFLIYFQGNSAPDKSGLPSDRFSAERTGGSVSTLTIQRTQQEDSAVYLCASSLGRAWGSTEAFFGQGTRLTVV.